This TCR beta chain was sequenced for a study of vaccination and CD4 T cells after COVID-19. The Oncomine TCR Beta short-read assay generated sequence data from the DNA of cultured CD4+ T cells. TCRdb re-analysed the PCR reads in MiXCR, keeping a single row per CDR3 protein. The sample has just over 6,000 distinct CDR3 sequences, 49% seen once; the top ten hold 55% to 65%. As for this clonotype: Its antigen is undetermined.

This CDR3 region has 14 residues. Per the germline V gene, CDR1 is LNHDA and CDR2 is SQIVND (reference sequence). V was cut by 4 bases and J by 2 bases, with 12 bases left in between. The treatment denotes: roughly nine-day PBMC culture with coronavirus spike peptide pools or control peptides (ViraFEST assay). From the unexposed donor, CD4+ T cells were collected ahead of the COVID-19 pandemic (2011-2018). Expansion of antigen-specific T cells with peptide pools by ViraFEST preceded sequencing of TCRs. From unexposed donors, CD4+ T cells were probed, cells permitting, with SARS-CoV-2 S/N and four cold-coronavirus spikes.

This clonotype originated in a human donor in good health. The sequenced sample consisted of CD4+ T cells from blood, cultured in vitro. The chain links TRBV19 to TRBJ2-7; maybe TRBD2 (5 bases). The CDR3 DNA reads TGTGCCAGTAGTACGACGTGGGGAGCCTACGAGCAGTACTTC. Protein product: CASSTTWGAYEQYF.